The clone carrying this T cell receptor beta chain was found once. Its matching antigen is unknown. Assay used: immunoSEQ multiplex PCR; TCRdb lists only in-frame clones, some missing. Of tens of thousands of clones listed, roughly 89% are singletons. These data originate in a study of OX40 agonist ivuxolimab in advanced cancers. Overall study: Having had anti-PD-1, anti-PD-L1 or anti-CTLA-4 therapy before was allowed, and approximately 40% had some. Three patients got partial responses; one had hepatocellular carcinoma and two had cutaneous melanoma. General study results and limits: Low normalized T-cell clonal expansion also characterized some of the nonresponders. In the 0.1-3.0 mg/kg groups, partial responders showed among the lowest expansion.

This CDR3 has 16 amino acids. Trimming pared 1 base from V and 8 bases from J, leaving 17 bases between. Germline CDR1 and CDR2: LGHNA and YNFKEQ. This chain joins TRBV4-2 and TRBJ1-4; possible D gene TRBD1, 5 bases. Specimen: CD4+ or CD8+ T cells sorted from blood, collected in a trial of the OX40 agonist ivuxolimab. The clonotype originates from an adult with an advanced solid tumor such as melanoma, head and neck, liver or kidney cancer. Here the CDR3 reads CASSQGRAKGREKLFF. CDR3 sequence (DNA): TGTGCCAGCAGCCAAGGCCGGGCCAAGGGGCGGGAAAAACTGTTTTTT.